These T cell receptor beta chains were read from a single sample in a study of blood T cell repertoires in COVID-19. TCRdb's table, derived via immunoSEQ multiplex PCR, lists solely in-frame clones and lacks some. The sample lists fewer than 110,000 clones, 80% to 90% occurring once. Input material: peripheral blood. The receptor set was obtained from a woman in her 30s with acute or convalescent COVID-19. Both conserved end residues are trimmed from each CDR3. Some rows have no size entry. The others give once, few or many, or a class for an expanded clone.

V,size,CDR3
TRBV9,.,ASSGSRDRGFGEQF
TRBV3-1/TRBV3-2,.,ASSQAEQGAKY
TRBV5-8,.,ASSLYGLAGARANEQF
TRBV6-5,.,ASRVPGTGYTEAF
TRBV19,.,ASSTSGGSYEQY
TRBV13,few,ASSSRLAGGYEQY
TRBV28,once,ASSLRGPLNIQY
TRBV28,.,ASSPSGSGTSYEQY
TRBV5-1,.,ASSSIPGQGEDEQF
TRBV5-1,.,ASRRTGSYEQY
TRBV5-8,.,ASSLALGQQETQY
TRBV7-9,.,ASSVDVVLVDYGYT
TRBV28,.,ASTPPGVLSTDTQY
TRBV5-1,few,ASSLKQGTTGELF
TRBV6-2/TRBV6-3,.,ASSPTTVNYGYT
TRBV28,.,ASSFWRDGYT
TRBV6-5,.,ASSYGGTGAEKLF
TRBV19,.,ASASPNAGKGEQF
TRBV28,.,ASKGPGQGGYLSNSPLH
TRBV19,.,ASSIPQGGTGELF
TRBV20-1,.,SASLGGAGYT
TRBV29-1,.,SGGQGANTGELF
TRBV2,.,ASSGQLTGELF
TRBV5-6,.,ASSLEQRQY
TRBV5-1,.,ASSLVGTGALETQY
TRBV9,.,ASSVTEQNSPLH
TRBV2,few,ASSLYEQY
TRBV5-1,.,ASSLPLDTGELF
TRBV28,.,ASSLLGAPDNTGELF
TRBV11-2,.,ASSLGGGGPYEQY
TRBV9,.,ASSKLGQVDSPLH
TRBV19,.,ASRRQGFGANVLT
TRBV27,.,ASSTRVGGELF
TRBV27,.,ASSYRGLNQPQH
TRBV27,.,ASGPLAGGYNEQF
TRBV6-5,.,ASRWTGDSYGYT
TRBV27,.,ASSLWTDGEQY
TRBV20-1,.,SASSLSSGGNTGELF
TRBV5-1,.,ASSLSRQGVLVSSGANVLT
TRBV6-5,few,ASRNLGGLTDTQY
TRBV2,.,ASSLRNRARDEQY
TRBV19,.,ASSIEWGVGSAEAF
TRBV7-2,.,ASSFYQGYEQY
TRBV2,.,ASSPEFGGGSQPQH
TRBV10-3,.,AISGRVDTEAF
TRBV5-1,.,ASSLEPGGANVLT
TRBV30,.,AWSLVSGANVLT
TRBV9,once,ASSIGPGTGDQPQH
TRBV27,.,ASSPRETYEQY
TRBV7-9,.,ASSFSGLNEQF
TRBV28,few,ASRRGITSNQPQH
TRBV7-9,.,ASSFSEGQY
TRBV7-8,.,ASSLGQGSYNEQF
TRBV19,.,ASSMAPSAGDTQY